The sequence of this TCR beta chain was determined in a study of HIV-infected patients and healthy controls. Germline CDR1 and CDR2: SGHAT and FQDESV (reference sequence). V was shortened by 5 bases and J by 2 bases, with 14 bases between the two germline ends. This CDR3 has 15 amino acids. In its sample, this clonotype is medium-sized. Reverse transcription used around 500 ng RNA and constant-region primers for alpha and beta. Separate chain-specific third strand synthesis with multiplexing indices produced the alpha and beta libraries. TCRdb re-called the 5' RACE reads through MiXCR, storing one row per CDR3 protein. The sample lists about 24,000 distinct CDR3 sequences; about 8.5% were seen once. The repertoire came from unfractionated whole blood and reflected all unsorted peripheral T cells.

The receptor comes from an adult in good health. The sample consisted of blood. The chain is built from TRBV11-1 and TRBJ2-3, with D possibly TRBD2 on 5 matching bases. CDR3 nucleotide sequence: TGTGCCAGCAGCCTAAGCGGAACCTCCACAGATACGCAGTATTTT. This translates into CASSLSGTSTDTQYF.